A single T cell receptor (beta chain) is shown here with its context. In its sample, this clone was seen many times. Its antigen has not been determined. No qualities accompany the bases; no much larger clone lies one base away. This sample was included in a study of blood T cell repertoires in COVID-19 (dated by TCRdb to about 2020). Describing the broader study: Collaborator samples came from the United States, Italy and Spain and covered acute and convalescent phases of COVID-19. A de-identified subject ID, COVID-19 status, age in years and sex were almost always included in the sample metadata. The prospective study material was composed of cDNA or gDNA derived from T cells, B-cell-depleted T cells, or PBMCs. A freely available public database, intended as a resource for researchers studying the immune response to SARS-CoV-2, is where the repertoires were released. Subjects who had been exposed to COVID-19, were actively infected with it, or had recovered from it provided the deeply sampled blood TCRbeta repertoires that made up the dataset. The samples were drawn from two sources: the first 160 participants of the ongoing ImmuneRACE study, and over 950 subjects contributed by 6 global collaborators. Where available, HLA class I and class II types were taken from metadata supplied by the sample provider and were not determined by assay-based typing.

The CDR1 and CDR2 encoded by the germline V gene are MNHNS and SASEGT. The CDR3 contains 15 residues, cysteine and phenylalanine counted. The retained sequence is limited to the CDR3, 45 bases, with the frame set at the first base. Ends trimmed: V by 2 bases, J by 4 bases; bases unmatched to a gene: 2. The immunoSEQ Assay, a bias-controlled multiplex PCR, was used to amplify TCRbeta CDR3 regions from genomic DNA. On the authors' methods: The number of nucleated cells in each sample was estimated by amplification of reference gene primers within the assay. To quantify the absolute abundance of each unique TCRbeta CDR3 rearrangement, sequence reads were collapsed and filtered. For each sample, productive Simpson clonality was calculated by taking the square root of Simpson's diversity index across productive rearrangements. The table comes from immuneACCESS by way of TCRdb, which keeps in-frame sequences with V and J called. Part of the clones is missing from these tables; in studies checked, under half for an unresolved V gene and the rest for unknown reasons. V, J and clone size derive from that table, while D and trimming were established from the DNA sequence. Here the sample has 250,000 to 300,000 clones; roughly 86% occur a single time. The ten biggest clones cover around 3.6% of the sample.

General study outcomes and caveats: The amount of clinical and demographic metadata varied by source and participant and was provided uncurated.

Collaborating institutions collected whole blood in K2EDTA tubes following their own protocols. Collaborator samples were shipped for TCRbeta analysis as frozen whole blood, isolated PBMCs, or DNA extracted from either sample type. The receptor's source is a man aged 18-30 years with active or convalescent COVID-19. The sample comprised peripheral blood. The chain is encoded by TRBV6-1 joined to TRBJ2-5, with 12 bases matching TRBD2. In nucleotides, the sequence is TGTGCCAGCAGTGAACTAGCGGGGGGGCCAGAGACCCAGTACTTC. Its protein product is CASSELAGGPETQYF.